This section outlines one TCR beta chain sequence together with its context. A few counts support this clone. The specificity of this receptor is unknown. Base qualities are not provided; no much larger clone lies one nucleotide away. The data were taken from a study of long-term antiretroviral therapy in people with HIV (dated by TCRdb to between 2021 and 2024). Concerning the study at large: The earliest samples were collected approximately a decade before the 2015 WHO recommendation for immediate ART, a period when ART was typically delayed until CD4 counts fell. No cross-contamination during QIAcube processing turned up in test extractions that ran a monoclonal T-cell line alongside around 32 polyclonal samples. A retrospective serial study tested whether changes in peripheral blood TRB repertoire composition and diversity were associated with ART initiation and durable HIV suppression. A total of 150 to 200 cryopreserved PBMC samples came from 25 to 35 adults with confirmed HIV infection and were collected serially over a mean of approximately 6 years (range 1-12). Among the 25 to 35 participants with HIV, about a dozen were female. Findings and caveats that apply to the study as a whole: Compared with controls, HIV repertoires had narrower CDR3 length ranges, and the network structure pointed to an antigen-experienced repertoire that shifted only slightly toward naive after ART. Because pre-ART samples had limited cell numbers, unsorted PBMC were profiled rather than sorted CD4+ and CD8+ T cells. Inferences about post-ART repertoire changes were limited because no data were available on ART adherence, viral resistance or therapy changes. A significant increase in TRB diversity was found to be associated with ART initiation, although TRB diversity was observed to remain significantly below that of transplant donor controls even after long-term ART. Samples dated from the mid-2000s to the late 2010s, and the ART regimens used may be less effective than current ones. At every time point, the repertoire was dominated by expanded TRB clones first identified before ART initiation, although this dominance fluctuated and, in many PLHIV, declined after ART. Since PBMC availability was limited, sequencing covered only the TCR beta chain, with no alpha chain pairing.

Sequencing of the TRB variable region was done with the immunoSEQ hsTCRB v3.0 assay at survey level resolution. The target sequencing depth for TRB was about 35,000-50,000 T-cell genomes per sample. Pooled TRB libraries were sequenced on an Illumina MiSeq with a v3 150-cycle kit. The authors' analysis ran thus. Analysis of repertoires was carried out in R inside a reproducible Nextflow workflow spanning QC, data transformation and analysis. LymphoSeq2, an R package for AIRR-Seq data exploration, was used to implement custom analyses. A handful of samples yielding fewer than 5000 total TRB sequences were excluded, leaving 150 to 200 analyzed HIV repertoires. Among the roughly 200 retained HIV repertoires, some 60 were collected before ART initiation and around 130 after ART initiation. Repertoires were downsampled to 5000 TRB nucleotide sequences, with summary statistics averaged over 100 downsampling iterations. TRB sequences were retained for analysis only if CDR3 regions of at least seven amino acids were present. Diversity was assessed using a clonality score derived from Shannon entropy and using the Gini coefficient. In the repertoire networks, any two of the top 5000 CDR3 amino acid sequences were linked whenever the two sequences differed by an edit distance of one. For TRB CDR3 amino acid sequences, GLIPH2 was used to predict antigen specificity groups and MHC restriction. To flag known CMV, EBV, HIV or tissue antigen associations, CDR3 amino acid sequences were matched against VDJdb and McPAS-TCR. Pre-ART, post-ART and control groups were compared with Wilcoxon signed-rank tests and Holm-Bonferroni correction. TCRdb's version of the immuneACCESS table is confined to in-frame rearrangements and falls short of the full clone set. An unresolved V gene accounts for under half of the shortfall where checked; the remainder is of unknown origin. D and trimming come from the DNA, and the V and J calls and clone size come from that table. In this sample the table shows about 48,000 clones, about 81% of which occur a single time. Roughly 3% of the sample is taken by the ten largest.

For this chain, trimming is 3 bases at the V end and 0 bases at the J end, and the number of junction bases without a gene match is 5. CDR3 length: 15 amino acids, cysteine to phenylalanine. Kept here is only the CDR3 DNA, which spans 45 bases and is read in frame from base 1. CDR1 and CDR2 are drawn from the germline V gene: LGHNA, YSLEER. To be included, a participant needed at least one PBMC sample from before ART initiation plus at least two post-ART samples. All participants with HIV were treated in the United States of America. Before DNA extraction, cryopreserved samples of 1-10 million PBMC were thawed and then washed. At the time of the earliest PBMC sample, participants with HIV were aged between roughly 20 and 60 years. PBMC samples were contributed by each participant from 1-4 timepoints before ART initiation and 2-8 timepoints after ART initiation, with a median of 7 samples. Serial HIV viral load, CD4+ T-cell count, ART history and demographic data were obtained for every participant. A Qiagen kit on a QIAcube was used to extract genomic DNA from unsorted PBMC, with samples processed in batches of 12.

Recombination linked TRBV4-3 to TRBJ2-7; 7 bases in the junction line up with TRBD2. This sequence originates from a woman aged 18-35 years with HIV. The sequencing used unsorted PBMCs, collected 0.8 years after starting antiretroviral therapy. The nucleotides read TGCGCCAGCAGCCAGGGGGGGAGTCCCTCCTACGAGCAGTACTTC. This yields the protein CASSQGGSPSYEQYF.